This TCR beta chain was retrieved from a study of CD8+ T cells in alopecia areata. Study context: Patients received oral tofacitinib, 5 to 10 mg twice daily, for moderate-to-severe alopecia areata.

With respect to this clone: Distinct nucleotide sequences in the sample also encode this CDR3.

Sorted out of PBMCs were CD4+ T cells and CD8+ T cells. This CDR3 is built from 13 residues. CDR1 MDHEN and CDR2 SYDVKM come from the germline V gene. The ends were cut back, 5 bases at V and 4 bases at J, with 11 bases in the middle. cDNA serving as the sequencing template came from extracted, reverse transcribed RNA. Assay used: immunoSEQ multiplex PCR; TCRdb lists only in-frame clones, some missing. The table includes over 110,000 clones, roughly 46% detected once. This sample comprised CD4+ T cells sorted from blood, obtained at week 0. The receptor's source is a human donor with alopecia areata. The chain is built from TRBV28 and TRBJ1-2; tentatively, D is TRBD1 (6 bases). CDR3 region: CASSETGVYGYTF. CDR3 bases: TGTGCCAGCAGTGAGACAGGTGTCTATGGCTACACCTTC.